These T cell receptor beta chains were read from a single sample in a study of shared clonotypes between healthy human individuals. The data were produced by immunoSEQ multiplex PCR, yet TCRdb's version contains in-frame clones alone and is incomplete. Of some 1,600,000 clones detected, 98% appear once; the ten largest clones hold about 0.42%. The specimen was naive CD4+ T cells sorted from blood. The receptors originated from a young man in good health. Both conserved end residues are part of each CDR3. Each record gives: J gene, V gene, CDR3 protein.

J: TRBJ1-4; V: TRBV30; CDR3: CAWSVRGAQLFF
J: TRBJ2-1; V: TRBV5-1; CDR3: CASSPGTSSNEQFF
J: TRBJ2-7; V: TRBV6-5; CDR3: CASSSRGPEQYF
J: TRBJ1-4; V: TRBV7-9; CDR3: CASSPGGTNEKLFF
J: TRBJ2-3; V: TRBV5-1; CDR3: CASSSIAGVEDTQYF
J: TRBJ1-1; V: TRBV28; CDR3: CASQEVPGWTEAFF
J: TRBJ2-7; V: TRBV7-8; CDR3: CASSLRDRWIQYF
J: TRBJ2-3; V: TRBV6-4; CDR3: CASSDHPSGRDTQYF
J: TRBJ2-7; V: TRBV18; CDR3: CASSPPGGQVRNEQYF
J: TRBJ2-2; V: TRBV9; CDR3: CASSVVTVTNTGELFF
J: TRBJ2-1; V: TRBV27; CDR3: CASSPFATRSSYNEQFF
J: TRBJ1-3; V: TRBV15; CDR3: CATSRAAGYALSGNTIYF
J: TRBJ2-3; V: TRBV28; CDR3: CASSLRAGGPGDTQYF
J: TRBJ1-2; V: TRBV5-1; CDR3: CASSLSPGVGYGYTF
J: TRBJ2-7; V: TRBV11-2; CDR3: CASSQGVYEQYF
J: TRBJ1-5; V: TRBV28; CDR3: CASRSGNQPQHF